Shown below are 22 T cell receptor beta chains from a single sample sequenced in a study of CD8+ T cells in alopecia areata. cDNA prepared by RNA extraction and subsequent reverse transcription served as the template for sequencing. Libraries were prepared by immunoSEQ multiplex PCR; TCRdb keeps only in-frame clonotypes and omits some of them. The data show 150,000 to 200,000 clones, less than 65% seen once. Treatment indicated: oral pan-JAK inhibitor, 5-10 mg twice daily. The source material was CD4+ T cells sorted from blood, sampled at week 24, from a patient treated with tofacitinib. Receptors originate from a human donor with alopecia areata.

This sequence joins TRBV7-8 and TRBJ2-7; TRBD1 matches 8 bases. V trimming: 0 bases; J trimming: 2 bases; junction bases outside the gene matches: 0. This CDR3 spans 14 amino acids. CDR1 is SGHVS and CDR2 is FQNEAQ in the germline V gene. Written as DNA, the CDR3 is TGTGCCAGCAGCTTAGCGGGACAGGCCTACGAGCAGTACTTC. Its protein is CASSLAGQAYEQYF.

The J gene is TRBJ2-3, the V gene TRBV29-1, with 8 positions matching TRBD2. Germline values: CDR1 SQVTM, CDR2 ANQGSEA. This CDR3 has 14 amino acids. V gave up 6 bases and J gave up 2 bases; unmatched junction bases: 7. The CDR3 region has the DNA TGCAGCGTGTCCAGCGGGGGTCACACAGATACGCAGTATTTT. Translation: CSVSSGGHTDTQYF.

This rearrangement joins TRBV5-1 to TRBJ1-1, with D tentatively TRBD1 (5 bases). V was trimmed by 3 bases and J by 1 base, leaving 10 bases between them. Germline V gene data show CDR1 as SGHRS and CDR2 as YFSETQ. This CDR3 has 14 residues. This CDR3 reads CASSSTQGNTEAFF. The CDR3, as DNA: TGCGCCAGCAGCTCGACGCAGGGGAACACTGAAGCTTTCTTT.

This clone has more than one count but fewer than ten. The gene calls are TRBV6-6 and TRBJ1-2; D is unresolved. Germline V gene sequence: CDR1 MNHNY, CDR2 SVGAGI (reference sequence). The CDR3 has 13 residues. V shed 2 bases and J shed 6 bases, with 10 bases lying between them. The CDR3, as DNA: TGTGCCAGCAGTTACGGTCGAGAGGATGGCTACACCTTC. Translated: CASSYGREDGYTF.

The chain links TRBV30 to TRBJ2-2; D is undetermined. Germline V gene lookup returns CDR1 GTSNPN and CDR2 SVGIG (reference sequence). V shed 0 bases and J shed 6 bases, with 5 bases lying between them. The CDR3 totals 12 residues. The CDR3: CAWSVGSGELFF. DNA of the CDR3: TGTGCCTGGAGTGTAGGGTCCGGGGAGCTGTTTTTT.

The CDR3 DNA is TGTGCCAGCAGCTTCAGTCGGGTAGAGGGCACTGAAGCTTTCTTT. Its translation: CASSFSRVEGTEAFF. The chain couples TRBV7-3 to TRBJ1-1; D remains ambiguous. The CDR3 length is 15 residues. Germline loops: CDR1 SGHTA, CDR2 FQGTGA. V was clipped by 3 bases and J by 4 bases, with 15 bases between them.

This clone was seen a handful of times. The sample has other DNA sequences that encode this CDR3 too. The chain employs TRBV27 and TRBJ2-6; 8 nucleotides line up with TRBD2. The germline CDR1 and CDR2 sequences are MNHEY and SMNVEV (reference sequence). CDR3 length: 17 amino acids. After removal of 4 bases from V and 2 bases from J, the junction contained 7 bases not matched to a gene. CDR3 nucleotide sequence: TGTGCCAGCAGTTCTCACTTGCGGGGGGCTGGGGCCAACGTCCTGACTTTC. Protein product: CASSSHLRGAGANVLTF.

This chain joins TRBV11-3 and TRBJ2-3, with D perhaps TRBD1 (6 bases). V dropped 5 bases and J dropped 6 bases, with 15 bases sitting between them. The CDR3 runs 14 residues. In germline, CDR1 is SGHNT, CDR2 YENEEA. CDR3 in DNA: TGTGCCAGCAGCCAAAGACAGGTCGGCGATACGCAGTATTTT. Its protein is CASSQRQVGDTQYF. The complete variable domain, with remaining parts taken from reference TRBV11-3 and TRBJ2-3, reads EAGVVQSPRYKIIEKKQPVAFWCNPISGHNTLYWYLQNLGQGPELLIRYENEEAVDDSQLPKDRFSAERLKGVDSTLKIQPAELGDSAVYLCASSQRQVGDTQYFGPGTRLTVL.

The chain couples TRBV29-1 to TRBJ2-1, with D tentatively TRBD1 or TRBD2 (6 bases each). From germline, CDR1 is SQVTM and CDR2 ANQGSEA. Trimming took off 0 bases at V and 0 bases at J, with 15 bases between the two ends. The CDR3 loop spans 17 amino acids. CDR3 bases: TGCAGCGTTGAAGACGGGGGCGGACTGTTCTCCTACAATGAGCAGTTCTTC. It translates to CSVEDGGGLFSYNEQFF.

This clone was picked up one time. The rearrangement joins TRBV5-1 to TRBJ2-3; D is unresolved. CDR1 is SGHRS, CDR2 YFSETQ, per germline. CDR3 length: 12 residues. The V and J ends lost 0 bases and 8 bases respectively, with 7 bases between them. The CDR3 loop is CASSLEAATQYF. The CDR3 coding sequence is TGCGCCAGCAGCTTGGAGGCGGCTACGCAGTATTTT.

The rearrangement uses TRBV6-4 and TRBJ2-3; the D gene is possibly TRBD1 (5 bases). The V end lost 0 bases, the J end lost 1 base, and 5 bases lay between the germline ends. The CDR3 runs 14 residues. Germline V gene sequence: CDR1 MRHNA, CDR2 SNTAGT. This chain's CDR3 is CASSDSGGTDTQYF. CDR3 sequence (DNA): TGTGCCAGCAGTGACTCAGGGGGCACAGATACGCAGTATTTT.

This clone showed up just once. The CDR3 sequence is CASSPDRQRTQYF. In DNA form, the CDR3 reads TGTGCCAGCAGCCCGGACCGCCAGCGGACCCAGTACTTC. The V and J genes are TRBV7-2 and TRBJ2-5; D uncertain. The germline CDR1 and CDR2 sequences are SGHTA and FQGNSA. This CDR3 spans 13 amino acids. The ends were cut back, 5 bases at V and 7 bases at J, with 14 bases in the middle.

J is TRBJ2-6 and V is TRBV9; D gene ambiguous. Germline V lookup: CDR1 SGDLS, CDR2 YYNGEE. This CDR3 is 15 amino acids long. The germline V and J ends were trimmed by 4 bases and 1 base, with 9 bases remaining between them. The CDR3 region has the DNA TGTGCCAGCAGCTTTCTGATTTCTGGGGCCAACGTCCTGACTTTC. Translation gives CASSFLISGANVLTF. Full variable domain (missing parts from reference TRBV9 and TRBJ2-6): DSGVTQTPKHLITATGQRVTLRCSPRSGDLSVYWYQQSLDQGLQFLIQYYNGEERAKGNILERFSAQQFPDLHSELNLSSLELGDSALYFCASSFLISGANVLTFGAGSRLTVL.

The V call is TRBV6-1, the J call TRBJ2-2; 11 positions match TRBD2. This CDR3 has 15 amino acids. Germline V lookup: CDR1 MNHNS, CDR2 SASEGT. The trim removed 6 bases at V and 6 bases at J, leaving 6 bases unmatched. CDR3 loop: CASRVAGGLAGELFF. The CDR3 region has the DNA TGTGCCAGCAGGGTAGCGGGGGGGCTGGCCGGGGAGCTGTTTTTT.

The chain has TRBV9 and TRBJ1-6; possible D gene TRBD1, 6 bases. V was cut by 0 bases and J by 7 bases, with 14 bases left in between. The CDR3 length is 16 residues. Germline assignment: CDR1 SGDLS and CDR2 YYNGEE. The CDR3 reads CASSVEGGSVNSPLHF. The CDR3 DNA follows: TGTGCCAGCAGCGTAGAAGGGGGAAGTGTCAATTCACCCCTCCACTTT.

J is TRBJ2-3 and V is TRBV5-6, with TRBD1 identical over 9 bases. Germline trimming cut 3 bases from V and 6 bases from J; bases unmatched to any gene: 8. Germline V gene data show CDR1 as SGHDT and CDR2 as YYEEEE. The CDR3 is 15 amino acids. The CDR3 sequence is CASSSLGTGLDTQYF. DNA of the CDR3: TGTGCCAGCAGCTCCCTCGGGACAGGGTTGGATACGCAGTATTTT.

V usage is TRBV7-9 and J usage is TRBJ2-1, with D hard to call. This CDR3 has 15 residues. The V gene's germline CDR1 is SEHNR and CDR2 FQNEAQ (reference sequence). V was shortened by 1 base and J by 7 bases, with 14 bases between the two germline ends. The CDR3 loop is CASSLVSRVVNEQFF. In nucleotides, the CDR3 is TGTGCCAGCAGCTTAGTGTCCCGAGTCGTAAATGAGCAGTTCTTC. Full variable domain (outside the CDR3, taken from reference TRBV7-9 and TRBJ2-1): DTGVSQNPRHKITKRGQNVTFRCDPISEHNRLYWYRQTLGQGPEFLTYFQNEAQLEKSRLLSDRFSAERPKGSFSTLEIQRTEQGDSAMYLCASSLVSRVVNEQFFGPGTRLTVL.

V usage is TRBV7-2 and J usage is TRBJ2-7, with 9 bases matching TRBD2. V trimming: 5 bases; J trimming: 9 bases; junction bases outside the gene matches: 14. This CDR3 is built from 15 residues. Per germline, CDR1 SGHTA and CDR2 FQGNSA. CDR3 in amino acids: CASSPSRGRGHRQYF. In nucleotides, the CDR3 is TGTGCCAGCAGCCCGAGCCGCGGGAGGGGGCATAGGCAGTACTTC.

The chain carries TRBV30 and TRBJ2-3; 7 bases agree with TRBD1. With 2 bases clipped from V and 4 bases from J, the junction kept 3 bases outside the gene matches. Per germline, CDR1 GTSNPN and CDR2 SVGIG (reference sequence). The CDR3 extends over 13 amino acids. CDR3 nucleotide sequence: TGTGCCTGGAGTATGACAGGGCCAGATACGCAGTATTTT. It yields the protein CAWSMTGPDTQYF.

This chain's CDR3 is CASSGTGAEQFF. The CDR3 nucleotides read TGTGCCAGCAGCGGGACAGGGGCCGAGCAGTTCTTC. V is TRBV9 and J is TRBJ2-1, with 9 bases lining up with TRBD1. The junction had 2 bases not matched to a gene; V was cut back by 3 bases and J by 10 bases. This CDR3 is built from 12 residues. Germline CDR1 is SGDLS and CDR2 is YYNGEE. Supplemented by reference TRBV9 and TRBJ2-1, the full variable domain reads DSGVTQTPKHLITATGQRVTLRCSPRSGDLSVYWYQQSLDQGLQFLIQYYNGEERAKGNILERFSAQQFPDLHSELNLSSLELGDSALYFCASSGTGAEQFFGPGTRLTVL.

This rearrangement joins TRBV4-1 to TRBJ1-1; D remains unclear. This CDR3 spans 16 amino acids. V shed 2 bases and J shed 0 bases, with 13 bases lying between them. Germline loops: CDR1 MGHRA, CDR2 YSYEKL. The CDR3 spells CASSQSHMGLNTEAFF. CDR3 nucleotides: TGCGCCAGCAGCCAAAGTCATATGGGGTTGAACACTGAAGCTTTCTTT.

The chain uses TRBV29-1 and TRBJ2-3; D unresolved. V gave up 4 bases and J gave up 4 bases, with 9 bases separating them. Looked up from germline, CDR1 is SQVTM and CDR2 is ANQGSEA. CDR3 size: 12 residues. CDR3 region: CSVGQSADTQYF. The DNA of the CDR3 is TGCAGCGTTGGGCAGAGCGCAGATACGCAGTATTTT.